This T cell receptor beta chain was retrieved from a study of naive and memory T cell subsets. Indicated treatment: skin biopsy from PPD injection site in Mantoux-positive individual. Input was about 1 to 1,100 ng of DNase-treated total RNA without cell sorting. For blood and skin samples, reverse transcription used TCR alpha and beta constant primers. MiXCR, applied by TCRdb to the UMI-ligation and nested PCR reads, yields one record per CDR3 protein. The data hold around 20,000 distinct CDR3 sequences, with less than 9.5% observed a single time. Trimming cost V 1 base and J 8 bases, with 9 bases left between them. Germline V gene sequence: CDR1 KGHDR, CDR2 SFDVKD. This CDR3 is 13 amino acids long. This clonotype was seen many times.

The source of this sequence is an adult in good health. The V call is TRBV24-1, the J call TRBJ2-3; possible D gene TRBD2, 5 bases. The specimen was skin, collected from a tuberculin skin test site. CDR3 DNA: TGTGCCACCAGTGATTTTGGCGGGTTTACGCAGTATTTT. Translated, it gives CATSDFGGFTQYF.